This TCR beta chain appears in the sequencing data of a study of a mutant IDH1 vaccine in newly diagnosed glioma. Study details: Eight vaccine doses were administered to patients at weeks 1, 3, 5, 7, 11, 15, 19 and 23. Previous treatment comprised radiotherapy, temozolomide, or both, mostly both. Broader study findings: Whatever changes occurred in top peripheral T cell clonotypes seemed unrelated to pseudoprogression. Vaccine-induced immune responses were detected in roughly 93% of patients.

Time point given: week 23, last vaccination. A single vaccine dose contained 300 ug of mutant IDH1 20-mer peptide, and topical imiquimod was used with it. Measured with immunoSEQ multiplex PCR; TCRdb has only the in-frame clones, and not every one. The sample consists of about 43,000 clones, roughly 83% of them appearing once. CDR3 length: 15 residues. The germline CDR1 and CDR2 sequences are GTSNPN and SVGIG (reference sequence). V lost 0 bases, J lost 0 bases, and 9 bases lay in between. This clone came up a few times. Its antigen is currently unknown. The source was PBMCs, collected from a glioma patient whose treatment included an IDH1 peptide vaccine. This chain connects TRBV30 to TRBJ1-5; D is unresolved. The clonotype comes from a young woman with glioma. Some clones in this sample may be carry-over from other donors' samples. This chain's CDR3 is CAWSVALNSNQPQHF. The CDR3 region has the DNA TGTGCCTGGAGTGTTGCTTTGAATAGCAATCAGCCCCAGCATTTT.